This T cell receptor beta chain was identified during a study of blood T cell repertoires in COVID-19. In the study overall: T cells, B-cell-depleted T cells, or PBMCs provided the cDNA or gDNA that served as material.

The germline V gene encodes CDR1 MNHEY and CDR2 SVGAGI. The V end was cut by 5 bases, the J end by 1 base, with 11 bases between. This CDR3 is built from 15 residues. The repertoire was sequenced with immunoSEQ multiplex PCR; TCRdb's copy has only in-frame clones and lacks some. This sample yields about 100,000 clones, of which around nine tenths are seen a single time; approximately 1.9% belongs to the top ten. The clonotype originates from a woman between 50 and 59 years old with COVID-19, enrolled during active disease. The sample was peripheral blood. V usage is TRBV6-5 and J usage is TRBJ2-2; weak D call: TRBD2 (6 bases). CDR3 amino acids: CASSIGTVNTGELFF. In DNA form, the CDR3 reads TGTGCCAGCAGTATAGGGACTGTGAACACCGGGGAGCTGTTTTTT.